This is a list of T cell receptor beta chains from one sample in a study of cytomegalovirus exposure and HLA in healthy donors. Sequencing used immunoSEQ multiplex PCR; TCRdb keeps in-frame clones, though not all of them. The repertoire consists of over 95,000 clones, with roughly 67% occurring once and the leading ten covering roughly 8.7%. The material sequenced was PBMCs. The receptors come from a young man in good health and CMV-seropositive. Each CDR3 is given with its conserved first and last residue.

CDR3aa: CAWSVLAVNTGELFF
v_gene: TRBV30

CDR3aa: CASSLAGGYDDEQFF
v_gene: TRBV7-6

CDR3aa: CATSPLLTGNIDTQYF
v_gene: TRBV15

CDR3aa: CASSQDRGQYEQYF
v_gene: TRBV4-1

CDR3aa: CASSPTGTSGNTIYF
v_gene: TRBV11-1

CDR3aa: CASSVAWQGYTEAFF
v_gene: TRBV9

CDR3aa: CASSLVQGARGYTF
v_gene: TRBV5-6

CDR3aa: CASSQAGQGGETQYF
v_gene: TRBV4-1

CDR3aa: CAWSGGSGGADTQYF
v_gene: TRBV30

CDR3aa: CASSPSPGTEEQFF
v_gene: TRBV5-1

CDR3aa: CASSQDVSGGAKAKNIQYF
v_gene: TRBV4-1

CDR3aa: CSVEDIQEGYGYTF
v_gene: TRBV29-1

CDR3aa: CASSSSIAGGVTGELFF
v_gene: TRBV5-4

CDR3aa: CASSQGQGFTYNSPLHF
v_gene: TRBV2

CDR3aa: CASRALDSANSPLHF
v_gene: TRBV9

CDR3aa: CASSLAGLGTGELFF
v_gene: TRBV11-2

CDR3aa: CASNTLQGRPQHF
v_gene: TRBV19

CDR3aa: CASSHLQGPNYGYTF
v_gene: TRBV5-6

CDR3aa: CATSTRTYVSEQYF
v_gene: TRBV15

CDR3aa: CASSPSGLVNTEAFF
v_gene: TRBV19

CDR3aa: CASRGGQDPRGAKNIQYF
v_gene: TRBV11-3

CDR3aa: CASSLGLGQGASDTGELFF
v_gene: TRBV7-9

CDR3aa: CASRTHRVLEETQYF
v_gene: TRBV6-1

CDR3aa: CASSSGQTYEQYF
v_gene: TRBV6-5

CDR3aa: CASSDRQGTWSPLHF
v_gene: TRBV6-1

CDR3aa: CASSETGSEAFF
v_gene: TRBV19

CDR3aa: CASSLYLAQGREQFF
v_gene: TRBV6-5

CDR3aa: CASSVGTGGFYEQYF
v_gene: TRBV4-1

CDR3aa: CASRLLTQGEEHF
v_gene: TRBV28

CDR3aa: CASSPPFPDSNYDEQFF
v_gene: TRBV7-6

CDR3aa: CASSLPGTSQETQYF
v_gene: TRBV7-6

CDR3aa: CASSLVSGGANYGYTF
v_gene: TRBV5-6

CDR3aa: CASSATGSSYNEQFF
v_gene: TRBV2

CDR3aa: CASSPNGGTGELFF
v_gene: TRBV16

CDR3aa: CASSNSGGQGAIGGEQYF
v_gene: TRBV21-1

CDR3aa: CASSPGWGRETQYF
v_gene: TRBV9

CDR3aa: CASSKVRGYEQYF
v_gene: TRBV21-1

CDR3aa: CASSRQISGNTIYF
v_gene: TRBV11-2

CDR3aa: CASSLDRGQGNTIYF
v_gene: TRBV7-6

CDR3aa: CASSPPTGTTSAREQFF
v_gene: TRBV5-6

CDR3aa: CASSLNRGGKETQYF
v_gene: TRBV5-6

CDR3aa: CSVAEFSSTDTQYF
v_gene: TRBV29-1

CDR3aa: CASSLAQGTEAFF
v_gene: TRBV7-9

CDR3aa: CASAYQGTGGYTF
v_gene: TRBV19

CDR3aa: CASGINGGNEKLFF
v_gene: TRBV7-9

CDR3aa: CATSRGFFGQPQHF
v_gene: TRBV15

CDR3aa: CSVGDRAADTQYF
v_gene: TRBV29-1

CDR3aa: CASNDRGRPDTEAFF
v_gene: TRBV18

CDR3aa: CASSGTYQLEQFF
v_gene: TRBV11-2

CDR3aa: CASSVVTGGEGYTF
v_gene: TRBV9

CDR3aa: CASSSGLVETQYF
v_gene: TRBV5-4

CDR3aa: CASSPRDRDDQPQHF
v_gene: TRBV19

CDR3aa: CASSFRGGNEKLFF
v_gene: TRBV27

CDR3aa: CASSFGRTGNQETQYF
v_gene: TRBV28

CDR3aa: CASSLLSTDTQYF
v_gene: TRBV28

CDR3aa: CASSLTRLQRSYEQYF
v_gene: TRBV28